This TCR beta chain appears in the sequencing data of a study of beta chain features in type 1 diabetes. The study, taken as a whole, reports: Within each of all four CD4+ subsets, Type 1 diabetes patients had TCRB CDR3s that were moderately but significantly shorter. Within the patient group, naive, central memory and Treg TCRB repertoires appeared more similar to each other than within healthy donors. Researchers cautioned that cDNA sequencing could over-represent cells with high TCR expression.

Note on this clone: Its matching antigen is unknown.

Germline CDR1 reads KGHSH; CDR2 reads LQKENI. This CDR3 contains 16 residues. Trimming removed 6 bases from V and 1 base from J; junction bases left unmatched: 5. Sequenced material consisted of expressed TCRB transcripts (all of the isolated RNA was reverse transcribed). This table comes from immunoSEQ multiplex PCR, and its TCRdb copy is limited to in-frame clones, with some not included. Of about 160,000 clones in the sample, approximately 7.9% are singletons; the top ten hold under 0.6%. Sorting that relied on CD45RO/CCR7/CD25/CD127/CD95/CD27 yielded CD4+ naive, central memory, regulatory and stem cell-like memory cells.

This TCR came from a man aged 18 to 29 with type 1 diabetes. This chain connects TRBV18 to TRBJ2-6; 8 positions agree with TRBD1. Sequenced: central memory CD4+ T cells from blood. The CDR3 reads CASSGQGASGANVLTF. The CDR3 coding sequence is TGTGCCAGCTCGGGGCAGGGGGCATCTGGGGCCAACGTCCTGACTTTC.